These T cell receptor beta chains were read from a single sample in a study of neurological immune-mediated disorders. From the 5' RACE reads, TCRdb called clonotypes with MiXCR, one entry per CDR3 protein. The sample consists of tens of thousands of distinct CDR3 sequences, under 20% of them appearing once. Sequencing input: PBMCs. The receptors here all came from a woman aged 35 to 49 in good health. CDR3s include the opening cysteine and the closing phenylalanine or tryptophan. Each record gives: V gene, D gene, J gene, clone size, CDR3 protein, CDR3 DNA. D genes are given only for firm matches. A row's size may be missing; if present it is once, few, many or a size class.

v_call: TRBV20-1
d_call: NA
j_call: TRBJ2-3
clone_size: many
cdr3_aa: CSARGAGPDTQYF
cdr3_nt: TGCAGTGCTAGAGGGGCTGGGCCGGATACGCAGTATTTT

v_call: TRBV6-5
d_call: NA
j_call: TRBJ1-1
clone_size: many
cdr3_aa: CASSYSEQVRSEAFF
cdr3_nt: TGTGCCAGCAGTTACTCGGAACAGGTCAGATCTGAAGCTTTCTTT

v_call: TRBV20-1
d_call: TRBD1
j_call: TRBJ2-6
clone_size: few
cdr3_aa: CSARGPSQGAPSGANVLTF
cdr3_nt: TGCAGTGCTAGAGGCCCCAGCCAGGGGGCTCCTAGTGGGGCCAACGTCCTGACTTTC

v_call: TRBV10-2
d_call: TRBD2
j_call: TRBJ2-3
clone_size: many
cdr3_aa: CASNSGGLSTDTQYF
cdr3_nt: TGCGCCAGCAATAGCGGGGGGCTAAGCACAGATACGCAGTATTTT

v_call: TRBV11-2
d_call: NA
j_call: TRBJ1-5
clone_size: many
cdr3_aa: CASSHSLTSGRTNQPQHF
cdr3_nt: TGTGCCAGCAGCCATTCCCTTACGTCCGGGAGAACCAATCAGCCCCAGCATTTT

v_call: TRBV7-2
d_call: NA
j_call: TRBJ2-5
clone_size: many
cdr3_aa: CASSFQGRETQYF
cdr3_nt: TGTGCCAGCAGCTTCCAGGGTAGAGAGACCCAGTACTTC

v_call: TRBV20-1
d_call: NA
j_call: TRBJ1-1
clone_size: NA
cdr3_aa: CSASRNEAFF
cdr3_nt: TGCAGTGCTAGCAGGAATGAAGCTTTCTTT

v_call: TRBV7-2
d_call: NA
j_call: TRBJ2-6
clone_size: many
cdr3_aa: CASSLASGTSGANVLTF
cdr3_nt: TGTGCCAGCAGCTTAGCCTCAGGGACTTCCGGGGCCAACGTCCTGACTTTC

v_call: TRBV7-2
d_call: NA
j_call: TRBJ2-5
clone_size: NA
cdr3_aa: CVSSVTGTEGVETQYF
cdr3_nt: TGTGTCAGCAGCGTTACCGGGACGGAGGGGGTAGAGACCCAGTACTTC

v_call: TRBV7-2
d_call: TRBD2
j_call: TRBJ2-5
clone_size: NA
cdr3_aa: CVSSLNSGGPQYF
cdr3_nt: TGTGTCAGCAGCTTAAATAGCGGGGGCCCCCAGTACTTC

v_call: TRBV29-1
d_call: NA
j_call: TRBJ2-5
clone_size: many
cdr3_aa: CSAAGSQETQYF
cdr3_nt: TGCAGCGCGGCGGGCAGCCAAGAGACCCAGTACTTC

v_call: TRBV10-2
d_call: NA
j_call: TRBJ1-6
clone_size: many
cdr3_aa: CASRSGVSYNSPLHF
cdr3_nt: TGCGCCAGCAGAAGTGGTGTGTCCTATAATTCACCCCTCCACTTT

v_call: TRBV12-5
d_call: TRBD1
j_call: TRBJ1-5
clone_size: many
cdr3_aa: CASGHGQANQPQHF
cdr3_nt: TGTGCTAGTGGACACGGACAGGCGAATCAGCCCCAGCATTTT

v_call: TRBV5-1
d_call: NA
j_call: TRBJ2-3
clone_size: many
cdr3_aa: CASSLESVSTDTQYF
cdr3_nt: TGCGCCAGCAGCTTGGAGTCAGTCAGCACAGATACGCAGTATTTT

v_call: TRBV2
d_call: NA
j_call: TRBJ2-5
clone_size: NA
cdr3_aa: CASSVRTDGETQYF
cdr3_nt: TGTGCCAGCAGTGTCAGGACGGACGGGGAGACCCAGTACTTC

v_call: TRBV6-5
d_call: NA
j_call: TRBJ1-2
clone_size: many
cdr3_aa: CASSFGTGGYGYTF
cdr3_nt: TGTGCCAGCAGTTTTGGGACCGGGGGCTATGGCTACACCTTC

v_call: TRBV4-1
d_call: NA
j_call: TRBJ2-2
clone_size: many
cdr3_aa: CASSPGSRGKTGELFF
cdr3_nt: TGCGCCAGCAGTCCGGGGAGCAGGGGAAAAACCGGGGAGCTGTTTTTT

v_call: TRBV7-2
d_call: TRBD2
j_call: TRBJ2-3
clone_size: many
cdr3_aa: CASSLAGLAGHRALTDTQYF
cdr3_nt: TGTGCCAGCAGTCTTGCGGGACTAGCGGGTCACAGAGCTTTAACAGATACGCAGTATTTT

v_call: TRBV6-2/TRBV6-3
d_call: NA
j_call: TRBJ1-5
clone_size: many
cdr3_aa: CASSEGTAHQPQHF
cdr3_nt: TGTGCCAGCAGCGAGGGGACGGCACATCAGCCCCAGCATTTT

v_call: TRBV20-1
d_call: NA
j_call: TRBJ1-1
clone_size: many
cdr3_aa: CSARGHTEAFF
cdr3_nt: TGCAGTGCTAGAGGACACACTGAAGCTTTCTTT

v_call: TRBV12-3/TRBV12-4
d_call: TRBD1
j_call: TRBJ1-1
clone_size: many
cdr3_aa: CASSPGTGGMKAFF
cdr3_nt: TGTGCCAGCAGCCCCGGGACAGGGGGAATGAAAGCTTTCTTT

v_call: TRBV7-3
d_call: NA
j_call: TRBJ2-7
clone_size: NA
cdr3_aa: CASSLGGVGYEQYF
cdr3_nt: TGTGCCAGCAGCTTAGGAGGGGTCGGCTACGAGCAGTACTTC

v_call: TRBV3-1
d_call: NA
j_call: TRBJ2-3
clone_size: NA
cdr3_aa: CANSQSPDTQYF
cdr3_nt: TGTGCCAACAGCCAATCTCCAGATACGCAGTACTTT

v_call: TRBV7-2
d_call: NA
j_call: TRBJ1-2
clone_size: few
cdr3_aa: CASSLSRGASYGYTF
cdr3_nt: TGTGCCAGCAGCTTATCCCGGGGGGCCTCGTATGGCTACACCTTC

v_call: TRBV5-1
d_call: TRBD1
j_call: TRBJ2-1
clone_size: NA
cdr3_aa: CASSLATGGSVLYEQFF
cdr3_nt: TGCGCCAGCAGCTTGGCGACAGGGGGGAGCGTTTTGTACGAGCAGTTCTTC

v_call: TRBV19
d_call: NA
j_call: TRBJ1-1
clone_size: NA
cdr3_aa: CASSISTLHEAFF
cdr3_nt: TGTGCCAGTAGTATTAGCACACTCCATGAAGCTTTCTTT

v_call: TRBV29-1
d_call: NA
j_call: TRBJ1-5
clone_size: many
cdr3_aa: CSVTTGSGNQPQHF
cdr3_nt: TGCAGCGTCACAACAGGTTCCGGCAATCAGCCCCAGCATTTT

v_call: TRBV19
d_call: NA
j_call: TRBJ2-7
clone_size: many
cdr3_aa: CASSITAGGEQYF
cdr3_nt: TGTGCCAGTAGTATCACAGCGGGCGGCGAGCAGTACTTC

v_call: TRBV12-3/TRBV12-4
d_call: NA
j_call: TRBJ2-3
clone_size: many
cdr3_aa: CASSPLDRLSTDTQYF
cdr3_nt: TGTGCCAGCAGTCCACTTGACAGACTTAGCACAGATACGCAGTATTTT

v_call: TRBV7-9
d_call: TRBD2
j_call: TRBJ2-1
clone_size: many
cdr3_aa: CAILLPGAGSYNEQFF
cdr3_nt: TGTGCCATCTTATTGCCGGGAGCGGGGAGCTACAATGAGCAGTTCTTC

v_call: TRBV5-1
d_call: NA
j_call: TRBJ2-7
clone_size: NA
cdr3_aa: CASSSTAGSAYEQYF
cdr3_nt: TGCGCCAGCAGCTCGACAGCCGGATCGGCCTACGAGCAGTACTTC

v_call: TRBV2
d_call: TRBD1
j_call: TRBJ1-5
clone_size: many
cdr3_aa: CASSPVQGFGSNQPQHF
cdr3_nt: TGTGCCAGCAGTCCCGTACAGGGGTTTGGAAGCAATCAGCCCCAGCATTTT

v_call: TRBV7-9
d_call: NA
j_call: TRBJ1-4
clone_size: NA
cdr3_aa: CASSSTGFELFF
cdr3_nt: TGTGCCAGCAGCTCGACAGGCTTTGAACTGTTTTTT

v_call: TRBV3-1
d_call: NA
j_call: TRBJ2-3
clone_size: many
cdr3_aa: CASSPLRRIGLHPLGDTQYF
cdr3_nt: TGTGCCAGCAGCCCACTTAGACGTATTGGACTCCACCCGTTAGGAGATACGCAGTATTTT

v_call: TRBV7-2
d_call: TRBD1
j_call: TRBJ1-2
clone_size: many
cdr3_aa: CASSLEGTGSYGYTF
cdr3_nt: TGTGCCAGCAGCTTAGAAGGGACAGGCAGCTATGGCTACACCTTC

v_call: TRBV20-1
d_call: TRBD2
j_call: TRBJ2-7
clone_size: many
cdr3_aa: CSARVLAGGYEQYF
cdr3_nt: TGCAGTGCTAGAGTACTAGCGGGGGGCTACGAGCAGTACTTC

v_call: TRBV5-1
d_call: NA
j_call: TRBJ2-5
clone_size: many
cdr3_aa: CASSLDRTEETQYF
cdr3_nt: TGCGCCAGCAGCTTGGATCGGACGGAAGAGACCCAGTACTTC

v_call: TRBV30
d_call: TRBD1
j_call: TRBJ1-5
clone_size: many
cdr3_aa: CAWSQGVGSNQPQHF
cdr3_nt: TGTGCCTGGAGTCAGGGGGTTGGAAGCAATCAGCCCCAGCATTTT

v_call: TRBV12-3/TRBV12-4
d_call: TRBD1
j_call: TRBJ1-2
clone_size: many
cdr3_aa: CASSLEGARGYTF
cdr3_nt: TGTGCCAGCAGTTTGGAGGGGGCGCGGGGCTACACCTTC

v_call: TRBV9
d_call: TRBD2
j_call: TRBJ2-5
clone_size: many
cdr3_aa: CASSVSGGGETQYF
cdr3_nt: TGTGCCAGCAGCGTGAGCGGGGGGGGAGAGACCCAGTACTTC

v_call: TRBV5-1
d_call: NA
j_call: TRBJ2-1
clone_size: NA
cdr3_aa: CASLDWGGEQFF
cdr3_nt: TGCGCCAGCCTCGACTGGGGAGGCGAGCAGTTCTTC

v_call: TRBV6-5
d_call: NA
j_call: TRBJ1-1
clone_size: NA
cdr3_aa: CASSQTGQGTEAFF
cdr3_nt: TGTGCCAGCAGTCAAACAGGGCAGGGAACTGAAGCTTTCTTT

v_call: TRBV29-1
d_call: NA
j_call: TRBJ2-2
clone_size: many
cdr3_aa: CSVESGPGTGELFF
cdr3_nt: TGCAGCGTTGAGTCCGGGCCAGGGACCGGGGAGCTGTTTTTT

v_call: TRBV4-3
d_call: NA
j_call: TRBJ2-6
clone_size: few
cdr3_aa: CASSPNGDTLAGANVLTF
cdr3_nt: TGCGCCAGCAGCCCCAATGGGGACACTCTCGCTGGGGCCAACGTCCTGACTTTC

v_call: TRBV9
d_call: NA
j_call: TRBJ1-1
clone_size: many
cdr3_aa: CASSVDRGLTEAFF
cdr3_nt: TGTGCCAGCAGCGTAGATCGGGGCCTCACTGAAGCTTTCTTT

v_call: TRBV10-2
d_call: NA
j_call: TRBJ2-3
clone_size: many
cdr3_aa: CASSGQGDTQYF
cdr3_nt: TGCGCCAGCAGTGGTCAAGGGGATACGCAGTATTTT

v_call: TRBV20-1
d_call: TRBD2
j_call: TRBJ2-3
clone_size: many
cdr3_aa: CSARDLSGGVSTDTQYF
cdr3_nt: TGCAGTGCTAGAGATTTGAGCGGGGGTGTATCCACAGATACGCAGTATTTT

v_call: TRBV2
d_call: NA
j_call: TRBJ2-3
clone_size: few
cdr3_aa: CASSEMRGDTQYF
cdr3_nt: TGTGCCAGCAGTGAAATGAGGGGAGATACGCAGTATTTT

v_call: TRBV11-1
d_call: NA
j_call: TRBJ2-7
clone_size: many
cdr3_aa: CASSSTDVGNYEQYF
cdr3_nt: TGTGCCAGCAGCTCAACGGACGTAGGGAACTACGAGCAGTACTTC

v_call: TRBV6-5
d_call: NA
j_call: TRBJ2-1
clone_size: NA
cdr3_aa: CASSYGTSLIPKQFF
cdr3_nt: TGTGCCAGCAGTTACGGGACATCCCTAATCCCCAAGCAGTTCTTC

v_call: TRBV5-1
d_call: NA
j_call: TRBJ1-1
clone_size: many
cdr3_aa: CASSLAGPQPEAFF
cdr3_nt: TGCGCCAGCAGCTTGGCCGGCCCTCAACCTGAAGCTTTCTTT

v_call: TRBV6-2/TRBV6-3
d_call: TRBD2
j_call: TRBJ2-5
clone_size: many
cdr3_aa: CASRLAGVGETQYF
cdr3_nt: TGTGCCAGCAGGCTAGCGGGGGTAGGGGAGACCCAGTACTTC